One sample yielded the 5 T cell receptor beta chains listed below, sequenced in a study of technical replicates of blood from four donors (dated by TCRdb to 2015 to 2018). The library was built by means of the immunoSEQ multiplex PCR assay. Imported from immuneACCESS, the table was reduced by TCRdb to in-frame sequences with V and J called. These copies leave out some clones; in studies compared against another copy, an unresolved V gene accounts for under half, and the cause of the remainder is not known. This sample lists some 100,000 clones; nearly 96% were detected once. The ten largest clones add up to approximately 0.2% of the sample. The sample taken for sequencing was T cells isolated from PBMCs. These receptors were obtained from a human donor in good health.

The chain is built from TRBV19 and TRBJ2-7; no definite D call. The CDR3 covers 14 residues. Germline V gene sequence: CDR1 LNHDA, CDR2 SQIVND (reference sequence). V was trimmed by 5 bases and J by 4 bases, leaving 15 bases between them. The CDR3 bases are TGTGCCAGTAGTCCTCGGTTGAGTCAATACGAGCAGTACTTC. Protein: CASSPRLSQYEQYF.

The rearrangement links TRBV19 to TRBJ2-7; 8 positions agree with TRBD2. V was clipped by 6 bases and J by 0 bases; unmatched bases: 1. The CDR3 contains 13 residues. The V gene's germline CDR1 is LNHDA and CDR2 SQIVND (reference sequence). In DNA form, the CDR3 reads TGTGCCAGTAGCAGCGGGAGCTCCTACGAGCAGTACTTC. Translating gives CASSSGSSYEQYF.

The chain recombines TRBV27 with TRBJ2-7, with a tentative D call TRBD1 (5 bases). This CDR3 has 15 amino acids. Germline values: CDR1 MNHEY, CDR2 SMNVEV (reference sequence). V was pared by 5 bases and J by 2 bases, with 16 bases between. CDR3 protein: CASSRKDMGTYEQYF. The DNA of the CDR3 is TGTGCCAGCAGTCGTAAGGACATGGGCACCTACGAGCAGTACTTC.

This chain connects TRBV21-1 to TRBJ2-7; TRBD2, the table's D call, lacks a check against the DNA. TRBV21-1 is designated a pseudogene. The CDR3 consists of 14 residues. CDR3 residues: CASSKSGVCREQYF. CDR3 DNA sequence: TGTGCCAGCAGCAAAAGCGGCGTATGTCGCGAGCAGTACTTC.

This sequence joins TRBV6-6 and TRBJ2-7; D is unresolved. The V gene's germline CDR1 is MNHNY and CDR2 SVGAGI (reference sequence). The CDR3 is made up of 15 amino acids. V dropped 5 bases and J dropped 0 bases, with 14 bases sitting between them. The CDR3 DNA sequence: TGTGCCAGCAGTCCCCGGCAGGCGACCTCCTACGAGCAGTACTTC. Encoded protein: CASSPRQATSYEQYF.